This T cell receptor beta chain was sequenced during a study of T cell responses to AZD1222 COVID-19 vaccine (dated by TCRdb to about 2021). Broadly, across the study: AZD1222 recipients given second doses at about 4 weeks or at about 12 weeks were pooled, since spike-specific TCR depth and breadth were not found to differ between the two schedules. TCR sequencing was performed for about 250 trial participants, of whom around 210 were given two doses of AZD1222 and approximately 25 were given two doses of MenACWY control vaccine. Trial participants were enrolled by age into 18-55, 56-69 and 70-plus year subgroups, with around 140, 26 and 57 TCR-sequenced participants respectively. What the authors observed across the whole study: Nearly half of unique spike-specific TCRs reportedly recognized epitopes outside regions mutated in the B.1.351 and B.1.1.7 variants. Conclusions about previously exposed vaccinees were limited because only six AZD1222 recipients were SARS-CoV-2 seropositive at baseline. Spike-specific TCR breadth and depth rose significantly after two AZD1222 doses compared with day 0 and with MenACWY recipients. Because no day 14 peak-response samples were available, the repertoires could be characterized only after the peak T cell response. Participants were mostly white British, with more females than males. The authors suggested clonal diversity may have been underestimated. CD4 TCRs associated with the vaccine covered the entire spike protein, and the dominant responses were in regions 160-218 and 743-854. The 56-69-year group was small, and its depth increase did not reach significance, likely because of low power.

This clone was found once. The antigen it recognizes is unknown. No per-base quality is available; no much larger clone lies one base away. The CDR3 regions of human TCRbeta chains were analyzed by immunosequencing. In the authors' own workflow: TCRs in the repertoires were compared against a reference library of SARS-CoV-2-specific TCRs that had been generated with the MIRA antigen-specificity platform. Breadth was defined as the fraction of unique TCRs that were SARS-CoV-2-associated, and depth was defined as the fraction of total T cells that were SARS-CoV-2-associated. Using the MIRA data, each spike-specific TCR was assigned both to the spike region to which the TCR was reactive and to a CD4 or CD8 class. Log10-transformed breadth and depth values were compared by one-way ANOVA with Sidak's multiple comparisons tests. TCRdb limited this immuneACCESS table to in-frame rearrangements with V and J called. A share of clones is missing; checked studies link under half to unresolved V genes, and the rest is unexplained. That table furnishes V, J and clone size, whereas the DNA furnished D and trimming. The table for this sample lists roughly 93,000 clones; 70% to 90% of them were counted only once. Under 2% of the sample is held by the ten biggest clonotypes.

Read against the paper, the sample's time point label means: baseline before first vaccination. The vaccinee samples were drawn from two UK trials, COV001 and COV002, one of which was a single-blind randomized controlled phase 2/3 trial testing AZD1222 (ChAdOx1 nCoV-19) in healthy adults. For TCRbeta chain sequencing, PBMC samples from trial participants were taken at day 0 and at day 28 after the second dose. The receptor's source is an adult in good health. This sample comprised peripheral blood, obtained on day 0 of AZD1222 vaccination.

This receptor carries the CDR3 CASSPRDSPLHF. The DNA sequence is given as TGTGCCAGCAGCCCAAGAGATTCACCCCTCCACTTT. The chain is encoded by TRBV9 joined to TRBJ1-6; the D gene cannot be resolved reliably. The CDR3 has 12 amino acids, counting the end cysteine and phenylalanine. Solely the CDR3 DNA is kept, with 36 bases framed from the first base. The germline V gene encodes CDR1 SGDLS and CDR2 YYNGEE. V loses 4 bases, J loses 8 bases, and the germline ends lie 7 bases apart.